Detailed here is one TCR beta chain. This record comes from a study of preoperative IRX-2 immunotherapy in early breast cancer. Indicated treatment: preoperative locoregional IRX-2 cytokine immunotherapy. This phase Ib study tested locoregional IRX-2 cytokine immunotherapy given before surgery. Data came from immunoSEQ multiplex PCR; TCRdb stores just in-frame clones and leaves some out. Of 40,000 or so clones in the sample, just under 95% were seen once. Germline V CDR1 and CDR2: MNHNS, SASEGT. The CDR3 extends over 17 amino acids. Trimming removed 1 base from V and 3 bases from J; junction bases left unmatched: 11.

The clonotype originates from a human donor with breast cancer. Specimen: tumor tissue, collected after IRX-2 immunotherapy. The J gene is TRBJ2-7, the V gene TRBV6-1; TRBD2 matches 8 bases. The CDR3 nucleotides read TGTGCCAGCAGTGAAGGGGTGGCTAGCGGGTACGTCTACGAGCAGTACTTC. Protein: CASSEGVASGYVYEQYF.